This entry describes one TCR beta chain. Its antigen is still unknown. No clone much larger than this one lies a single base away; base qualities are absent. The sample originates from a study of graft-versus-host responses after intestinal transplantation listed by TCRdb under 2021. Turning to the overall study: Multivisceral, liver-intestinal, or isolated intestinal transplants were received by the recipients. Every recipient was given anti-thymocyte globulin induction, followed by approximately 3 years of maintenance tacrolimus and steroids. After intestinal transplantation, graft-versus-host and host-versus-graft alloreactive T cell clones were followed in the graft, circulation and bone marrow using bulk TCR-beta CDR3 sequencing. To identify alloreactive clones, pre-transplant mixed lymphocyte reaction products were sequenced and compared with unstimulated pre-transplant donor and recipient T cells. The cohort enrolled about two dozen intestinal transplant recipients, one of whom was a retransplant, and 3 patients without pretransplant specimens were excluded. A peak of at least 4% donor T cells among recipient peripheral blood mononuclear cells was the definition used for donor T cell macrochimerism. Rather than going through the commercial service, samples from three later patients were sequenced in-house on an Illumina MiSeq and processed with MiXCR.

Results and caveats for the whole study, not just this receptor: Conclusions were limited by the relatively low number and heterogeneity of intestinal transplant patients. In patients with donor T cell macrochimerism, the allografts had high GvH to HvG T cell clonal ratios. GvH clones were found in recipient bone marrow, and some of the GvH clones appeared earlier in ileal mucosa or blood, which is consistent with an intestinal mucosal origin. Early after transplant, peak levels of circulating GvH clones were associated with declines in HvG clones.

The CDR3 holds 15 amino acids from the cysteine to the phenylalanine. Kept here is only the CDR3 DNA, which spans 45 bases and is read in frame from base 1. The germline V gene yields MGHRA for CDR1 and YSYEKL for CDR2. The trim is 0 bases for V and 9 bases for J, with a gap of 12 bases between the germline ends. To prepare the library, the immunoSEQ multiplex PCR assay was applied. For most patients, genomic DNA was isolated with the Qiagen DNeasy Blood and Tissue Kit and sent frozen to Adaptive Biotechnologies for TCR sequencing. For most patients, high-throughput TCR-beta CDR3 sequencing of genomic DNA was performed by Adaptive Biotechnologies. In the source study's methods: TCR sequencing data for roughly 17 patients were retrieved from Adaptive's ImmunoSEQ software; three other patients were processed with MiXCR and VDJtools. CD4 versus CD8 sorting errors were corrected by removing sequences found in both subsets at a frequency ratio below 5:1. CDR3 nucleotide sequences shared between donor and recipient were removed because the origin of such sequences could not be assigned. Alloreactive clones required at least 2-fold expansion over unstimulated cells and minimum CFSE-low frequency of 0.002% (template counts) or 0.001% (read counts). Mappable clones were those detected in sequenced pre-transplant spleen, lymph node, or MLR CFSE-low populations of the donor or recipient. Cumulative frequency of alloreactive clones was calculated as a percentage of all sequences weighted by copy number. TCRdb limited this immuneACCESS table to in-frame rearrangements with V and J called. A share of clones is missing; checked studies link under half to unresolved V genes, and the rest is unexplained. That table furnishes V, J and clone size, whereas the DNA furnished D and trimming. The sample table holds roughly 92,000 clones, of which roughly 90% were seen once. Jointly, the top ten make up 0.095% to 0.11% of the sample.

The sample's time point, from its label and the paper: cells obtained before transplantation from donor or recipient. CD3+CD4+ and CD3+CD8+ populations were FACS-sorted from unstimulated pre-transplant donor and recipient cells taken from spleen or lymph nodes. The input for sequencing was unstimulated CD4+ T cells sorted from spleen or lymph node cells, taken before intestinal transplant. The clonotype originates from a human donor who received an intestinal transplant. The rearranged chain carries TRBV4-1 and TRBJ1-6; the D gene is possibly TRBD1, with 6 bases matching. In nucleotide form, the sequence is TGCGCCAGCAGCCAAGAGTGGGGCAGGGGTTCACCCCTCCACTTT. Translated, it reads CASSQEWGRGSPLHF.